The 25 T cell receptor beta chains given below trace back to one sample, sequenced in a study of PD-1 blockade in classical Hodgkin lymphoma. Some clones are missing from TCRdb's copy, which holds only in-frame ones; the method was immunoSEQ multiplex PCR. The table shows approximately 19,000 clones, with around 79% occurring only once. Exposure to brentuximab vedotin varied, and each patient had relapsed following autologous stem cell transplantation. The sequencing here drew on peripheral blood mononuclear cells (PBMCs), taken before the second cycle of nivolumab. All receptors come from a human donor with classical Hodgkin lymphoma.

The chain has TRBV19 and TRBJ1-1; 9 bases fit TRBD1. V trimming: 1 base; J trimming: 4 bases; junction bases outside the gene matches: 1. Per the germline V gene, CDR1 is LNHDA and CDR2 is SQIVND (reference sequence). The CDR3 covers 14 residues. In DNA form, the CDR3 reads TGTGCCAGTAGTATAGGGGACAGGGCCACTGAAGCTTTCTTT. Translated: CASSIGDRATEAFF. Full variable domain (remainder filled in from reference TRBV19 and TRBJ1-1): DGGITQSPKYLFRKEGQNVTLSCEQNLNHDAMYWYRQDPGQGLRLIYYSQIVNDFQKGDIAEGYSVSREKKESFPLTVTSAQKNPTAFYLCASSIGDRATEAFFGQGTRLTVV.

Written as DNA, the CDR3 is TGCGCCAGCAGCTCCAGGGGGCCGCAAGAGACCCAGTACTTC. Its protein product is CASSSRGPQETQYF. The chain links TRBV5-1 to TRBJ2-5; 8 bases are shared with TRBD1. The CDR3 totals 14 residues. Germline values: CDR1 SGHRS, CDR2 YFSETQ. The V gene end was trimmed by 3 bases and the J gene end by 2 bases; junction bases not matched to a gene: 3.

V and J are TRBV18 and TRBJ2-7; D not resolved. This CDR3 region has 13 residues. Per germline, CDR1 KGHSH and CDR2 LQKENI. Trimming pared 0 bases from V and 0 bases from J, leaving 3 bases between. CDR3 sequence (DNA): TGTGCCAGCTCACCACCCTTCTCCTACGAGCAGTACTTC. Its protein product is CASSPPFSYEQYF. Full variable domain (remainder filled in from reference TRBV18 and TRBJ2-7): NAGVMQNPRHLVRRRGQEARLRCSPMKGHSHVYWYRQLPEEGLKFMVYLQKENIIDESGMPKERFSAEFPKEGPSILRIQQVVRGDSAAYFCASSPPFSYEQYFGPGTRLTVT.

This clone was found a few times. V gene TRBV28 combines with J gene TRBJ2-7, with a possible D match to TRBD1 (5 bases). V dropped 4 bases and J dropped 1 base, with 14 bases sitting between them. This CDR3 has 15 amino acids. Germline values: CDR1 MDHEN, CDR2 SYDVKM. CDR3 region: CASSWQTGISYEQYF. CDR3 nucleotide sequence: TGTGCCAGCAGTTGGCAAACAGGAATTTCCTACGAGCAGTACTTC.

The chain employs TRBV28 and TRBJ2-7; no definite D call. CDR1 is MDHEN, CDR2 SYDVKM, per germline. V shed 3 bases and J shed 3 bases, with 12 bases lying between them. The CDR3 is 14 residues long. The CDR3 sequence: CASSLWQEIYEQYF. CDR3 nucleotides: TGTGCCAGCAGTTTGTGGCAGGAAATCTACGAGCAGTACTTC.

The chain couples TRBV7-8 to TRBJ1-5; TRBD1 might be the D (5 bases). Germline CDR1 SGHVS, CDR2 FQNEAQ. This CDR3 spans 16 amino acids. Trimming left V 3 bases short and J 0 bases short, with 12 bases between. CDR3 residues: CASSFAGAGSNQPQHF. DNA of the CDR3: TGTGCCAGCAGCTTTGCCGGGGCTGGTAGCAATCAGCCCCAGCATTTT.

The genes are TRBV15 and TRBJ2-2, with D perhaps matching TRBD1 (5 bases). The CDR3 has 15 residues. CDR1 is LNHNV and CDR2 is YYDKDF in the germline V gene (reference sequence). With 3 bases removed from V and 2 bases from J, the gap between germline ends came to 10 bases. In nucleotides, the CDR3 is TGTGCCACCAGCAGTCGGACACCTAACACCGGGGAGCTGTTTTTT. Amino acids: CATSSRTPNTGELFF.

V gene TRBV5-1 combines with J gene TRBJ2-7; D gene unclear. This CDR3 region has 13 residues. CDR1 and CDR2 from the germline V gene are SGHRS and YFSETQ. Trimming removed 4 bases at V and 4 bases at J, with 12 bases between. The chain's CDR3 is CASSPRGDYEQYF. DNA of the CDR3: TGCGCCAGCAGCCCCCGAGGAGATTACGAGCAGTACTTC.

The gene calls are TRBV11-3 and TRBJ1-4, with D possibly matching TRBD1 (5 bases). The germline CDR1 and CDR2 sequences are SGHNT and YENEEA. The CDR3 loop spans 15 amino acids. V was clipped by 0 bases and J by 4 bases, with 9 bases between them. The CDR3 here is CASSLEGTVNEKLFF. The DNA of the CDR3 is TGTGCCAGCAGCTTAGAAGGGACGGTTAATGAAAAACTGTTTTTT.

The chain uses TRBV28 and TRBJ2-4; the D is unclear. The germline CDR1 and CDR2 sequences are MDHEN and SYDVKM. Trimming cost V 10 bases and J 2 bases, with 18 bases left between them. This CDR3 is 15 amino acids long. The CDR3 here is CATGPPEPPKNIQYF. The CDR3 DNA sequence: TGTGCCACCGGGCCCCCGGAGCCTCCCAAAAACATTCAGTACTTC.

The rearrangement joins TRBV2 to TRBJ1-2, with D uncertain. V dropped 3 bases and J dropped 5 bases, with 4 bases sitting between them. This CDR3 has 11 amino acids. From germline, CDR1 is SNHLY and CDR2 FYNNEI. CDR3 amino acids: CASSEAYGYTF. Here the CDR3 DNA reads TGTGCCAGCAGTGAGGCGTATGGCTACACCTTC.

V usage is TRBV13 and J usage is TRBJ2-7, with a possible D match to TRBD1 (5 bases). Germline-derived CDR1 and CDR2 are PRHDT and FYEKMQ (reference sequence). There are 13 residues in the CDR3. The V end lost 5 bases, the J end lost 5 bases, and 13 bases lay between the germline ends. CDR3 amino acids: CASSALWGHEQYF. CDR3 bases: TGTGCCAGCAGCGCCTTATGGGGCCACGAGCAGTACTTC.

The chain combines TRBV6-5 with TRBJ1-1; D might be TRBD1 (5 bases). Germline V CDR1 and CDR2: MNHEY, SVGAGI. The V end lost 6 bases, the J end lost 4 bases, and 15 bases lay between the germline ends. CDR3 length equals 14 residues. CDR3 sequence: CASRPGWGVTEAFF. Written as DNA, the CDR3 is TGTGCCAGCAGGCCCGGGTGGGGCGTCACTGAAGCTTTCTTT.

The chain employs TRBV11-2 and TRBJ2-2; 10 nucleotides match TRBD1. CDR3 length: 16 amino acids. V was pared by 1 base and J by 7 bases, with 6 bases of the junction left unmatched. Germline V gives CDR1 SGHAT, CDR2 FQNNGV. The CDR3 loop is CASSLAGTGAIGELFF. The CDR3 DNA is TGTGCCAGCAGCTTAGCCGGGACAGGGGCGATCGGGGAGCTGTTTTTT.

The chain combines TRBV4-3 with TRBJ2-1; perhaps TRBD1 as D (5 bases). The germline V gene has CDR1 LGHNA and CDR2 YSLEER. The V end lost 0 bases, the J end lost 2 bases, and 11 bases lay between the germline ends. The CDR3 spans 16 residues. The CDR3 bases are TGCGCCAGCAGCCAAGAAACGGCAGGGCCCTACAATGAGCAGTTCTTC. It yields the protein CASSQETAGPYNEQFF.

The chain joins TRBV4-3 to TRBJ1-1; D remains unclear. CDR1 and CDR2 (germline): LGHNA, YSLEER. Trimming removed 4 bases from V and 0 bases from J, with 6 bases in between. This CDR3 comprises 13 residues. The CDR3 DNA sequence: TGCGCCAGCAGCCTAACAGTGAACACTGAAGCTTTCTTT. As protein: CASSLTVNTEAFF.

The genes are TRBV6-5 and TRBJ1-3; D unresolved. CDR3 length equals 13 residues. Germline lookup yields CDR1 MNHEY and CDR2 SVGAGI. V dropped 8 bases and J dropped 3 bases, with 11 bases sitting between them. The CDR3 is CASGRRYGNTIYF. For the CDR3, the DNA is TGTGCCAGCGGGCGGAGGTATGGAAACACCATATATTTT.

V is TRBV11-2 and J is TRBJ1-1; D uncertain. The CDR3 length is 13 residues. Trimming left V 7 bases short and J 6 bases short, with 15 bases between. Germline CDR1 reads SGHAT; CDR2 reads FQNNGV. The CDR3 DNA reads TGTGCCAGCACCGAGTGGAGGGTCGCTGAAGCTTTCTTT. This codes for CASTEWRVAEAFF. Filled out from reference TRBV11-2 and TRBJ1-1, the complete variable domain reads EAGVAQSPRYKIIEKRQSVAFWCNPISGHATLYWYQQILGQGPKLLIQFQNNGVVDDSQLPKDRFSAERLKGVDSTLKIQPAKLEDSAVYLCASTEWRVAEAFFGQGTRLTVV.

This clone came up a few times. The gene calls are TRBV7-9 and TRBJ1-5; D not resolved. The CDR3 is made up of 13 amino acids. Germline values: CDR1 SEHNR, CDR2 FQNEAQ (reference sequence). Trimming removed 1 base at V and 6 bases at J, with 7 bases between. CDR3 loop: CASSLVGGQPQHF. The CDR3 coding sequence is TGTGCCAGCAGCTTAGTCGGAGGTCAGCCCCAGCATTTT.

This clone was seen a few times. This sequence joins TRBV11-2 and TRBJ1-5, with D unresolved. V was pared by 2 bases and J by 0 bases, with 5 bases between. This CDR3 comprises 14 residues. The germline gives CDR1 SGHAT, CDR2 FQNNGV. CDR3 nucleotide sequence: TGTGCCAGCAGCTTAAGTAATAGCAATCAGCCCCAGCATTTT. As protein: CASSLSNSNQPQHF.

The chain uses TRBV4-3 and TRBJ2-7; 8 positions match TRBD1. The CDR3 has 14 amino acids. The V gene's germline CDR1 is LGHNA and CDR2 YSLEER. J gave up 3 bases and V 1 base, and 2 bases lay outside the gene matches. The DNA of the CDR3 is TGCGCCAGCAGCCAAGGGACAGGGTACTACGAGCAGTACTTC. Translation: CASSQGTGYYEQYF.

This clone was observed a handful of times. The CDR3 bases are TGTGCCAGCAGTTTAAGCGGCTTCTACAATGAGCAGTTCTTC. This codes for CASSLSGFYNEQFF. The V gene is TRBV27, the J gene TRBJ2-1, with D possibly being TRBD2 (5 bases). The CDR3 totals 14 residues. V was clipped by 2 bases and J by 3 bases, with 8 bases between them. Looked up from germline, CDR1 is MNHEY and CDR2 is SMNVEV (reference sequence).

The chain carries TRBV5-1 and TRBJ2-3, with 8 bases matching TRBD1. V was pared by 3 bases and J by 0 bases, with 6 bases of the junction left unmatched. Germline V CDR1 and CDR2: SGHRS, YFSETQ. CDR3 size: 16 residues. CDR3 protein: CASSSGQVHSTDTQYF. The CDR3 DNA sequence: TGCGCCAGCAGCTCGGGACAGGTCCATAGCACAGATACGCAGTATTTT.

The chain joins TRBV20-1 to TRBJ1-2, with D possibly matching TRBD1 (6 bases). Germline assignment: CDR1 DFQATT and CDR2 SNEGSKA (reference sequence). The ends were cut back, 6 bases at V and 13 bases at J, with 15 bases in the middle. The CDR3 covers 10 residues. The CDR3 reads CSAKGVGSTF. The CDR3 DNA reads as TGCAGTGCCAAGGGGGTAGGAAGCACCTTC.

The CDR3, as DNA: TGTGCCAGCAGCCCCCTTAGCGGGATAGGGACAGATACGCAGTATTTT. Its protein product is CASSPLSGIGTDTQYF. The chain carries TRBV7-9 and TRBJ2-3; 8 nucleotides line up with TRBD2. The germline V gene encodes CDR1 SEHNR and CDR2 FQNEAQ (reference sequence). The CDR3 contains 16 residues. Germline trimming cut 5 bases from V and 3 bases from J; bases unmatched to any gene: 10.